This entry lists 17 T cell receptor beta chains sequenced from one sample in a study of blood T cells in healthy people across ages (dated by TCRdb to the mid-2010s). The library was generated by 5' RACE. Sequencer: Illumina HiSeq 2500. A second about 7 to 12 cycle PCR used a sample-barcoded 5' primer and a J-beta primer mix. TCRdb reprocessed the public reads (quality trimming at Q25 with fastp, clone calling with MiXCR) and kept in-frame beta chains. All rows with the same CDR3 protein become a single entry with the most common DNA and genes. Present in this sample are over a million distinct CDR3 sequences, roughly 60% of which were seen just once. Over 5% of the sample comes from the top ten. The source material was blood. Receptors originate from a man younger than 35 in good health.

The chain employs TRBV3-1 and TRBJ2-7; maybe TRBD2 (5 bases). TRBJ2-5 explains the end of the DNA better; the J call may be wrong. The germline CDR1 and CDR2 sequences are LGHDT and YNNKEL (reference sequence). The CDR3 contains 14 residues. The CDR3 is CASSQDFRRETQYF. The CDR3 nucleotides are TGTGCCAGCAGCCAAGACTTTAGGAGGGAGACCCAGTACTTC.

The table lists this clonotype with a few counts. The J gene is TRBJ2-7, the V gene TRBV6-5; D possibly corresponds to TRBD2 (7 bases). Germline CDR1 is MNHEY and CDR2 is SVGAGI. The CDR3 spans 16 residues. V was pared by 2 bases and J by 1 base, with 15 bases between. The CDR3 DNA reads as TGTGCCAGCAGTTACGCGGTGGGAGGGGGGTCCTACGAGCAGTACTTC. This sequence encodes CASSYAVGGGSYEQYF.

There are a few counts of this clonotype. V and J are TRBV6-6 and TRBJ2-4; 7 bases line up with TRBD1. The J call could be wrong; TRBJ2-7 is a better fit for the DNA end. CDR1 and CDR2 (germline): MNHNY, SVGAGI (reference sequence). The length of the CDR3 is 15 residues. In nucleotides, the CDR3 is TGTGCCAGCAGTTACCCAGGACAGGACGTCTACGAGCAGTACTTC. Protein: CASSYPGQDVYEQYF.

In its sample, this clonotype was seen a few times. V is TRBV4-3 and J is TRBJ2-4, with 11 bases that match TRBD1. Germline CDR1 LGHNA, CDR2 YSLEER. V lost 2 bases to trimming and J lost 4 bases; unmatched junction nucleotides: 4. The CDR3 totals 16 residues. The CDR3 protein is CASSQRDRGGKNIQYF. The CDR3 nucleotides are TGCGCCAGCAGCCAAAGGGACAGGGGGGGTAAAAACATTCAGTACTTC.

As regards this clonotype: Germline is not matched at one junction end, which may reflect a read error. This CDR3 reads CSAKREISYEQYF. The CDR3 DNA sequence: TGCAGCGCTAAACGGGAGATCTCCTACGAGCAGTACTTC. V is TRBV20-1 and J is TRBJ2-7; maybe TRBD2 (6 bases). This CDR3 comprises 13 residues. Per germline, CDR1 DFQATT and CDR2 SNEGSKA (reference sequence).

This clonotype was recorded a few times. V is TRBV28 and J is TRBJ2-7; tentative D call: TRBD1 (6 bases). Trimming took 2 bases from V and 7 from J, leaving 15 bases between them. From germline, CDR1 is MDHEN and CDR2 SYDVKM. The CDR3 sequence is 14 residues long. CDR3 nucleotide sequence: TGTGCCAGCAGTTTACAACAGGGCCGCGCAGAGCAGTACTTC. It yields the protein CASSLQQGRAEQYF.

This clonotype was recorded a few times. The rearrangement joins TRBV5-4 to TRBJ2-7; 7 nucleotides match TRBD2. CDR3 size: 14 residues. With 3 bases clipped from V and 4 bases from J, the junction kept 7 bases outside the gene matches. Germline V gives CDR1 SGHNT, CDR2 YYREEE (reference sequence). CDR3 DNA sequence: TGTGCCAGCAGCTCGGAGGCGGGAGTGTACGAGCAGTACTTC. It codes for CASSSEAGVYEQYF.

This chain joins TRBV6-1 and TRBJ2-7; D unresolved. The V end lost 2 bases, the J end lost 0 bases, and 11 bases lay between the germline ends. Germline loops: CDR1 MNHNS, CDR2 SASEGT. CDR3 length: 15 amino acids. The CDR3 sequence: CASSELFTPSYEQYF. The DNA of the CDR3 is TGTGCCAGCAGTGAACTCTTCACCCCCTCCTACGAGCAGTACTTC.

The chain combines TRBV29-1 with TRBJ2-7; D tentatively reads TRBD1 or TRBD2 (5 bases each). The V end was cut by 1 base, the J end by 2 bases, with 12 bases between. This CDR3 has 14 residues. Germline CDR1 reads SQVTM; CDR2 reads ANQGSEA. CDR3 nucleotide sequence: TGCAGCGTTGAAGCCTCGGGGACCCCCTACGAGCAGTACTTC. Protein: CSVEASGTPYEQYF.

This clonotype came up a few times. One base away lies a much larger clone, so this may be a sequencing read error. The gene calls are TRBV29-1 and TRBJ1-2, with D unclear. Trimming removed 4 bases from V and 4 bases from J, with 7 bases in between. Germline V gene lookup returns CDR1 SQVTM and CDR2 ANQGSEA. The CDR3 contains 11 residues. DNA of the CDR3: TGCAGCGTTGGGTCAGGCTATGGCTACACCTTC. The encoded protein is CSVGSGYGYTF.

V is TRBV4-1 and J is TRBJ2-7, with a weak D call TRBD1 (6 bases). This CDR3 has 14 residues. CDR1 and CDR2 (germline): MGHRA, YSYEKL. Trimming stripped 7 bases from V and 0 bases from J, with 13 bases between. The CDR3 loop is CASTLYRDSYEQYF. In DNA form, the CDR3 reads TGCGCCAGCACCCTATACAGGGACTCCTACGAGCAGTACTTC.

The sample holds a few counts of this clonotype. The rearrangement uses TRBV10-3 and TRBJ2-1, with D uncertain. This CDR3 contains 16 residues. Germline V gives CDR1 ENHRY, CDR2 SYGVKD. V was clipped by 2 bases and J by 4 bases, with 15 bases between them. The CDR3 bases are TGTGCCATCAGTGAGGCGAAGGATACTTTTTACAATGAGCAGTTCTTC. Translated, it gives CAISEAKDTFYNEQFF.

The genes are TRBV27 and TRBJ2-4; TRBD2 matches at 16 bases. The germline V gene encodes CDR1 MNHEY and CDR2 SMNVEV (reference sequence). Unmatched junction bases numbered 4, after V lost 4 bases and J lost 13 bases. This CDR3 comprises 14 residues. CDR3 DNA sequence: TGTGCCAGCAGTTCCGGGACTAGCGGGGGGGAGCAGTACTTC. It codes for CASSSGTSGGEQYF.

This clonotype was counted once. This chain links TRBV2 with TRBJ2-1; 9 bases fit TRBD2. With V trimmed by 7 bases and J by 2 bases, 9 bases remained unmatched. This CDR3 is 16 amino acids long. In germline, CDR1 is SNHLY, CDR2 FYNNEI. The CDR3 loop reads CASKMPGLAAYNEQFF. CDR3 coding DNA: TGTGCCAGCAAGATGCCGGGACTAGCCGCCTACAATGAGCAGTTCTTC.

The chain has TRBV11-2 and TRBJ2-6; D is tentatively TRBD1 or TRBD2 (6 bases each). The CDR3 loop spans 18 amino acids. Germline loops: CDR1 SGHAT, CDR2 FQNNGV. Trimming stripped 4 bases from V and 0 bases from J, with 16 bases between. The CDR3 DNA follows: TGTGCCAGCAGCTCCGTTAGGGGGGCACACTCTGGGGCCAACGTCCTGACTTTC. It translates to CASSSVRGAHSGANVLTF.

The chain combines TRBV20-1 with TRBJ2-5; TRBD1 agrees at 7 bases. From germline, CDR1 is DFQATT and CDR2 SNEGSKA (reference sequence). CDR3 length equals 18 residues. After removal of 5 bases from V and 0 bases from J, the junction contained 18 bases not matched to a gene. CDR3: CSAGRWTGFSPYQETQYF. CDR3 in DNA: TGCAGTGCTGGACGTTGGACAGGATTTTCCCCGTACCAAGAGACCCAGTACTTC.

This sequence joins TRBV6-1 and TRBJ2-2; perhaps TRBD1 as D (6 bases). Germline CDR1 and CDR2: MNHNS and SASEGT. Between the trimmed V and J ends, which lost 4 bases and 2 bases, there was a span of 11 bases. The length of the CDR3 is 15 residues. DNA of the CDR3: TGTGCCAGCAGTGGGACAGCTTCTAACACCGGGGAGCTGTTTTTT. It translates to CASSGTASNTGELFF.